This note documents a single T cell receptor beta chain sequence. What this receptor recognizes is not known. No base quality values were provided; no much bigger clone lies one nucleotide off. This record belongs to a study of T cell responses to AZD1222 COVID-19 vaccine (dated by TCRdb to the early 2020s). Notes on the research overall: AZD1222 recipients whose second dose came at about 4 weeks and those whose second dose came at about 12 weeks were combined into one group, since spike-specific TCR depth and breadth did not differ between the two schedules. TCR sequencing was performed for roughly 250 trial participants, of whom about 200 were given two doses of AZD1222 and some 25 were given two doses of MenACWY control vaccine. Trial participants were enrolled into age subgroups of 18-55, 56-69 and 70-plus years, which contained around 150, 29 and 61 TCR-sequenced participants, respectively. Study-wide conclusions, independent of this receptor: Vaccine-associated CD4 TCRs spanned the whole spike protein, with dominant responses in regions 160-218 and 743-854. Reportedly, almost half of the unique spike-specific TCRs recognized epitopes lying outside the regions that are mutated in the B.1.351 and B.1.1.7 variants. Participants were mostly white British and included more females than males, and it was suggested by the authors that clonal diversity may have been underestimated. The 56-69-year group was small, and its depth increase did not reach significance, likely because of low power. After two AZD1222 doses, both the breadth and the depth of spike-specific TCRs were significantly higher than at day 0 and than in MenACWY recipients. Only five or six AZD1222 recipients were SARS-CoV-2 seropositive at baseline, limiting conclusions about previously exposed vaccinees. Because no day 14 peak-response samples were available, the repertoires could be characterized only after the peak T cell response.

In the paper's terms, the time point label means: baseline before first vaccination. Samples from vaccinated people were obtained from the UK trials COV001 and COV002, which included a single-blind randomized controlled phase 2/3 trial of AZD1222 (ChAdOx1 nCoV-19) in healthy adults. For TCRbeta chain sequencing, PBMC samples were collected from trial participants at day 0 and at day 28 after the second dose. V has 2 bases trimmed and J has 1 base trimmed; junction bases matching no gene number 2. Reading from cysteine to phenylalanine, the CDR3 counts 16 amino acids. The sequence is cut down to CDR3 DNA, 48 bases in frame from base 1. CDR1 and CDR2, looked up from the germline V gene, are SGHRS and YFSETQ. The CDR3 regions of human TCRbeta chains were analyzed by immunosequencing. The study's own analysis went as follows. Repertoire TCRs were matched against a reference library of SARS-CoV-2-specific TCRs generated with the MIRA antigen-specificity platform. Breadth meant the fraction of unique TCRs that were SARS-CoV-2-associated, whereas depth meant the fraction of total T cells that were SARS-CoV-2-associated. Each spike-specific TCR was assigned to its reactive spike region and to a CD4 or CD8 class using the MIRA data. Log10-transformed breadth and depth values were compared by one-way ANOVA with Sidak's multiple comparisons tests. Entries here come from immuneACCESS through TCRdb and include only in-frame sequences with V and J called. Some clones fail to appear in such tables; in the studies checked, an unresolved V gene covers under half of the shortfall, and the cause of the remainder is unknown. Clone size and V and J calls were adopted from that table, with D and trimming inferred from the DNA. For this sample the table gives about 120,000 clones, of which around 90% were detected only once. The top ten constitute roughly 8.9% of the sample.

Recombination joined TRBV5-1 with TRBJ2-2; 10 central nucleotides agree with TRBD2. Sequences were derived from peripheral blood, sampled on day 0 of AZD1222 vaccination. The receptor was derived from an adult in good health. In nucleotides, the sequence is TGCGCCAGCAGCTTTCTAGCGGGAGAGAACACCGGGGAGCTGTTTTTT. Its protein reads: CASSFLAGENTGELFF.